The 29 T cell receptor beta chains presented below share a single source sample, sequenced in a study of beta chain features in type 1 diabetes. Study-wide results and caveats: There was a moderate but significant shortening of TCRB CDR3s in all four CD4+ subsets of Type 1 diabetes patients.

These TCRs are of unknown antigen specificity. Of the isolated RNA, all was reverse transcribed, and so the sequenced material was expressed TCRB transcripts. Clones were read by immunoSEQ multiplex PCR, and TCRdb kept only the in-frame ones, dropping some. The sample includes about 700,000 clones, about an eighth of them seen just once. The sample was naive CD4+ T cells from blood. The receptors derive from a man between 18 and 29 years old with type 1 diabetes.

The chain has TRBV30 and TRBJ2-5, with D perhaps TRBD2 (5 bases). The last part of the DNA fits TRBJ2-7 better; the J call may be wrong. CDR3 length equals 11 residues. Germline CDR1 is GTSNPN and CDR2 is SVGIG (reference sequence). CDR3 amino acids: CAWSPGYEQYF. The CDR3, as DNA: TGTGCCTGGAGCCCGGGGTACGAGCAGTACTTC.

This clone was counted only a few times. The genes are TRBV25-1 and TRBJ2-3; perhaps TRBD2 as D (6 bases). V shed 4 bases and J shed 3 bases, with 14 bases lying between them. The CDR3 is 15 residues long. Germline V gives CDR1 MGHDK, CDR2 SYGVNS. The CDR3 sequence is CASSVTGGLTDTQYF. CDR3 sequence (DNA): TGTGCCAGCAGTGTAACCGGGGGTCTGACAGATACGCAGTATTTT.

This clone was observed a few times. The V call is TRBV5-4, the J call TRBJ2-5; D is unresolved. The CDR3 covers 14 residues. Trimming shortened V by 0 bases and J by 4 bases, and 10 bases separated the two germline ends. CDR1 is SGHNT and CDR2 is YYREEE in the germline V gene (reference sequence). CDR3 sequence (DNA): TGTGCCAGCAGCTTGGGGGTAGGCCCAGAGACCCAGTACTTC. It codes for CASSLGVGPETQYF.

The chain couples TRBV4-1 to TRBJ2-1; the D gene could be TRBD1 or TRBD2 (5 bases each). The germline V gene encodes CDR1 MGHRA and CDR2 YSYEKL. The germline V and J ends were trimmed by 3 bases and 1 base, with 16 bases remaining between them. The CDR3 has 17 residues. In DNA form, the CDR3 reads TGCGCCAGCAGCCACGGGACCCGGACGGGGTCCTACAATGAGCAGTTCTTC. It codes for CASSHGTRTGSYNEQFF.

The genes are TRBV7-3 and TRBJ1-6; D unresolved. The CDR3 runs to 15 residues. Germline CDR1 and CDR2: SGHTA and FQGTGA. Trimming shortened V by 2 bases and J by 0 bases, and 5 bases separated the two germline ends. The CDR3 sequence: CASSLASSYNSPLHF. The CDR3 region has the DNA TGTGCCAGCAGCTTAGCGAGCTCCTATAATTCACCCCTCCACTTT.

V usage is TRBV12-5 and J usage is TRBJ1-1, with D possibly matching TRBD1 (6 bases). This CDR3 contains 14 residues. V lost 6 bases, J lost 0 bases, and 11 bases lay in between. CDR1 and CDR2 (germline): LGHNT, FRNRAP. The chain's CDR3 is CASGQDSMNTEAFF. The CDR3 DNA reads TGTGCTAGTGGCCAGGACAGTATGAACACTGAAGCTTTCTTT.

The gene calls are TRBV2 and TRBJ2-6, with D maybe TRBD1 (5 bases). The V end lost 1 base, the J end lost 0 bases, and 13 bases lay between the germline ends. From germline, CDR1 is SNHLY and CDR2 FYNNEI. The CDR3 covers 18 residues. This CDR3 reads CASSEVRAVFSGANVLTF. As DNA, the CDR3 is TGTGCCAGCAGTGAAGTCAGGGCCGTCTTCTCTGGGGCCAACGTCCTGACTTTC.

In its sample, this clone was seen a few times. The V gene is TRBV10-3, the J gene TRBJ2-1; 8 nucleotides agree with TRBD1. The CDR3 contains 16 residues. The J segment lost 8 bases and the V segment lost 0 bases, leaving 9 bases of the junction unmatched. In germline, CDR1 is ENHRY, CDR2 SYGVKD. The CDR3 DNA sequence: TGTGCCATCAGTGAGTCCGGGACAGGTATTCGGGATGAGCAGTTCTTC. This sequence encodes CAISESGTGIRDEQFF.

DNA for the CDR3: TGTGCCAGCAGCCCCATGAGGGGGAACTATGGCTACACCTTC. Translation: CASSPMRGNYGYTF. The chain links TRBV7-8 to TRBJ1-2; tentatively, D is TRBD1 (6 bases). The CDR3 length is 14 residues. Germline lookup yields CDR1 SGHVS and CDR2 FQNEAQ. V was cut by 5 bases and J by 2 bases, with 12 bases left in between.

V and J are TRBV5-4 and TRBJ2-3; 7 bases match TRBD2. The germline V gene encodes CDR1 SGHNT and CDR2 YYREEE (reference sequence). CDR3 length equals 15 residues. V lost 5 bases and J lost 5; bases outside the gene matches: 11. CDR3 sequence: CASSPAGGVRDTQYF. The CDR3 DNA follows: TGTGCCAGCAGTCCGGCTGGGGGGGTTCGAGATACGCAGTATTTT.

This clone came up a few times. The CDR3 bases are TGTGCCAGCAGCGTAGGTTTCCCAATTGGGAATGAGCAGTTCTTC. This gives the protein CASSVGFPIGNEQFF. The chain combines TRBV9 with TRBJ2-1, with unresolved D. This CDR3 spans 15 amino acids. Trimming removed 0 bases from V and 7 bases from J, with 14 bases in between. The germline CDR1 and CDR2 sequences are SGDLS and YYNGEE.

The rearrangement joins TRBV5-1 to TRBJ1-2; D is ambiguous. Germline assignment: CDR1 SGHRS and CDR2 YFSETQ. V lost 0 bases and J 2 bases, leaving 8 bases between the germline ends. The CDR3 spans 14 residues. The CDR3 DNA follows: TGCGCCAGCAGCTTGGCGCGGCAGAACTATGGCTACACCTTC. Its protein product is CASSLARQNYGYTF. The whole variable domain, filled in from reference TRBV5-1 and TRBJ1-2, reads KAGVTQTPRYLIKTRGQQVTLSCSPISGHRSVSWYQQTPGQGLQFLFEYFSETQRNKGNFPGRFSGRQFSNSRSEMNVSTLELGDSALYLCASSLARQNYGYTFGSGTRLTVV.

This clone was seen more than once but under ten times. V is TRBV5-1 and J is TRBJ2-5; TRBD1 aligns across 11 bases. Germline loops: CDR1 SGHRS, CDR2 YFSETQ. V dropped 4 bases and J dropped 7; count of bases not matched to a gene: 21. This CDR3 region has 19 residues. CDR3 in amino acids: CASSPGTGGASDFSGTQYF. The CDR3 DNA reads TGCGCCAGCAGCCCCGGGACAGGGGGTGCCTCTGATTTCTCAGGGACCCAGTACTTC. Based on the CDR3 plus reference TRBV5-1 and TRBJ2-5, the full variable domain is KAGVTQTPRYLIKTRGQQVTLSCSPISGHRSVSWYQQTPGQGLQFLFEYFSETQRNKGNFPGRFSGRQFSNSRSEMNVSTLELGDSALYLCASSPGTGGASDFSGTQYFGPGTRLLVL.

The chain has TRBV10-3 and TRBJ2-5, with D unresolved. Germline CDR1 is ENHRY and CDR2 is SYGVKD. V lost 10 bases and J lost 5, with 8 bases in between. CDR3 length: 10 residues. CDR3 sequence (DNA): TGTGCCACGTTTGGGGAGACCCAGTACTTC. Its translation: CATFGETQYF.

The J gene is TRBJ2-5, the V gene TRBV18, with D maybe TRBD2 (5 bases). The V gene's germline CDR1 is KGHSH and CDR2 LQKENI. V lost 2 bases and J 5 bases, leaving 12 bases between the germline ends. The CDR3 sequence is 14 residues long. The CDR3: CASSPRKGGETQYF. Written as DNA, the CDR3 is TGTGCCAGCTCACCAAGGAAGGGCGGGGAGACCCAGTACTTC.

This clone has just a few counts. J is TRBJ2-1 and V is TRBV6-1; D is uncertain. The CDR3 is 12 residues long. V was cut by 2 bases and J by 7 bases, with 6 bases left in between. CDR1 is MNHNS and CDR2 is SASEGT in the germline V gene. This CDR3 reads CASSEWANEQFF. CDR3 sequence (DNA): TGTGCCAGCAGTGAATGGGCGAATGAGCAGTTCTTC.

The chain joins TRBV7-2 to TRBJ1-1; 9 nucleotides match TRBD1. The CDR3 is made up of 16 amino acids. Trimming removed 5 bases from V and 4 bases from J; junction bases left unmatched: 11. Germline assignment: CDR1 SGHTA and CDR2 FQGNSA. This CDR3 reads CASSKIQGAGGTEAFF. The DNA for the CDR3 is TGTGCCAGCAGCAAAATACAGGGGGCAGGTGGCACTGAAGCTTTCTTT.

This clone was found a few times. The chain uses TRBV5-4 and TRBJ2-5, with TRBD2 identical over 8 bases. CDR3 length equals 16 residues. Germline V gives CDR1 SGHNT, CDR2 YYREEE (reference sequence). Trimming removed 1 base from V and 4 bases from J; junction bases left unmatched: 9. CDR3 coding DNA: TGTGCCAGCAGCTTGCGGGGGGGGACCTTTGGAGAGACCCAGTACTTC. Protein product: CASSLRGGTFGETQYF.

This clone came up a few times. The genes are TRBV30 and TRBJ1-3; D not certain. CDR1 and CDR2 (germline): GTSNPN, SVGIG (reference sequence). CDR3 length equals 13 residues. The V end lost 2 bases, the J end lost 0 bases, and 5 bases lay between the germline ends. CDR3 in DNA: TGTGCCTGGAGTAGACTCTCTGGAAACACCATATATTTT. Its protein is CAWSRLSGNTIYF.

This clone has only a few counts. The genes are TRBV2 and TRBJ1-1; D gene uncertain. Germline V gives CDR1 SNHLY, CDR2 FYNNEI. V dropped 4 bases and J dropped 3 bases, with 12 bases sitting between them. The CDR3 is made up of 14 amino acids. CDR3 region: CASSGFEGYTEAFF. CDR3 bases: TGTGCCAGCAGTGGATTTGAGGGCTACACTGAAGCTTTCTTT.

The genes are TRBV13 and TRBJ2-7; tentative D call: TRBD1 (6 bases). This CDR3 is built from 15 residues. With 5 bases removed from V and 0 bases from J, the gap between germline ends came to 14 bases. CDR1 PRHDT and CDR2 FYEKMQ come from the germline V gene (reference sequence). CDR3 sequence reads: CASSMGALSSYEQYF. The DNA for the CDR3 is TGTGCCAGCAGCATGGGGGCCTTGAGCTCCTACGAGCAGTACTTC. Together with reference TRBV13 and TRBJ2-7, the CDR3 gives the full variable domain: AAGVIQSPRHLIKEKRETATLKCYPIPRHDTVYWYQQGPGQDPQFLISFYEKMQSDKGSIPDRFSAQQFSDYHSELNMSSLELGDSALYFCASSMGALSSYEQYFGPGTRLTVT.

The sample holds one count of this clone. CDR3 DNA sequence: TGTGCCAGCTTACCGGGACTCAGCACAGATACGCAGTATTTT. Amino acid sequence: CASLPGLSTDTQYF. V and J are TRBV2 and TRBJ2-3; a possible D gene is TRBD2 (6 bases). V was cut by 8 bases and J by 0 bases, with 12 bases left in between. Germline CDR1 and CDR2: SNHLY and FYNNEI. The CDR3 runs to 14 residues.

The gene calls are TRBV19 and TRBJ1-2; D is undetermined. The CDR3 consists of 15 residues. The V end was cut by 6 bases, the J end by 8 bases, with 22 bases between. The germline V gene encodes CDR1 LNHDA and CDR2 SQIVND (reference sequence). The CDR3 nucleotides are TGTGCCAGTAGCCTCGAATTACGGACGTCTCGAGGCTACACCTTC. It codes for CASSLELRTSRGYTF.

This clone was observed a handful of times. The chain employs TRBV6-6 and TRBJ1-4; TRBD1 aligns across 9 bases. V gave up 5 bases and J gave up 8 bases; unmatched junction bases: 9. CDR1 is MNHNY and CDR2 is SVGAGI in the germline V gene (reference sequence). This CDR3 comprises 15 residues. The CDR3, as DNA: TGTGCCAGCAGTATAAAACAGGGGGCAGGGGAAAAACTGTTTTTT. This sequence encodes CASSIKQGAGEKLFF.

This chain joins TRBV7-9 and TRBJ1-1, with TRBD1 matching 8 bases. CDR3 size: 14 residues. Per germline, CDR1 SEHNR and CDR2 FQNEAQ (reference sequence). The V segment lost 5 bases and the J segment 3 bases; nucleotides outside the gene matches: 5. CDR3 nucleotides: TGTGCCAGCAGCCGACAGGGGTCTGACACTGAAGCTTTCTTT. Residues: CASSRQGSDTEAFF.

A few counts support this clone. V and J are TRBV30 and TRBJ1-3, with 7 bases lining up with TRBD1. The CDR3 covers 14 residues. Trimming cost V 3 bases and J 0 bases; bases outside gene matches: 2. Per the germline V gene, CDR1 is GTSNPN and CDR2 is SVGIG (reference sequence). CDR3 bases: TGTGCCTGGAGGGGGACAGTCTCTGGAAACACCATATATTTT. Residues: CAWRGTVSGNTIYF.

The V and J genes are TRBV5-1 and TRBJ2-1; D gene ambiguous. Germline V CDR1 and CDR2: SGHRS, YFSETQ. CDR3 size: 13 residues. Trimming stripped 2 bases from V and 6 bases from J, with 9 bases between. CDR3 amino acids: CASSLVGSNEQFF. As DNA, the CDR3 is TGCGCCAGCAGCTTAGTGGGGTCCAATGAGCAGTTCTTC. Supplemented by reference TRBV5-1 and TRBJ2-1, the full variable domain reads KAGVTQTPRYLIKTRGQQVTLSCSPISGHRSVSWYQQTPGQGLQFLFEYFSETQRNKGNFPGRFSGRQFSNSRSEMNVSTLELGDSALYLCASSLVGSNEQFFGPGTRLTVL.

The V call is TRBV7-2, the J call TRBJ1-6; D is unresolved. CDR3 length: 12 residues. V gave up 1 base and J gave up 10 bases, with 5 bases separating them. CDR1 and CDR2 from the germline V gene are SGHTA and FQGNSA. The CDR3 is CASSLGRSPLHF. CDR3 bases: TGTGCCAGCAGCTTAGGGCGGTCACCCCTCCACTTT.

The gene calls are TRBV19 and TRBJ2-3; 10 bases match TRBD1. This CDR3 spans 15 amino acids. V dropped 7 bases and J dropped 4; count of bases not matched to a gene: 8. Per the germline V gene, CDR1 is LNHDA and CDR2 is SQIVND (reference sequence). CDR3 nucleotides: TGTGCCAGTACCGCGGACAGGGGGTTGGCAGATACGCAGTATTTT. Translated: CASTADRGLADTQYF.